The present TCR beta chain was sequenced within a study of cytomegalovirus exposure and HLA in healthy donors. Study-level findings and limits: Cytomegalovirus status was reportedly diagnosed by the classifier with high sensitivity and specificity.

The CDR3 loop spans 12 amino acids. The germline gives CDR1 SGHRS, CDR2 YFSETQ. V was trimmed by 0 bases and J by 6 bases, leaving 5 bases between them. This clone has only a few counts. As yet, its antigen is unknown. Vbeta (60) and Jbeta (13) primers were used in the PCR. TCRdb keeps only in-frame clones here, not all; method: immunoSEQ multiplex PCR. The sample has about 190,000 clones; 84% are singletons. Sequencing used PBMCs. The receptor's source is a woman between 50 and 59 years old in good health and CMV-seropositive. The chain couples TRBV5-1 to TRBJ2-3; possible D gene TRBD2, 5 bases. The CDR3 coding sequence is TGCGCCAGCAGCTTGGCGGGGGATACGCAGTATTTT. Translation gives CASSLAGDTQYF.